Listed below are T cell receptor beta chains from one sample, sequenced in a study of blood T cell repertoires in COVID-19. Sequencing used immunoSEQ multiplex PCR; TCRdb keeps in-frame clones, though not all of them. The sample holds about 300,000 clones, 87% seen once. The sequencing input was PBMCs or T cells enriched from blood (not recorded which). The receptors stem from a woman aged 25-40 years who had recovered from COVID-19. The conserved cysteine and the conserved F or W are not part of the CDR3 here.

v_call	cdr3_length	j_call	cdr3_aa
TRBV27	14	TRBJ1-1	ASSLAPGGRGTEAF
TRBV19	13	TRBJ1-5	ASSIIRPIWQPQH
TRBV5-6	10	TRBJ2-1	AASNVDNEQF
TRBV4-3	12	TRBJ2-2	ASQRTGGTGELF
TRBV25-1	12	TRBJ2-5	ASSEPQGVGTQY
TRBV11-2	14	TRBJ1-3	ASSNAGPISGNTIY
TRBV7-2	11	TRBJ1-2	ASSPTGVYGYT
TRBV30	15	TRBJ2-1	AWSVRSAGPPYNEQF
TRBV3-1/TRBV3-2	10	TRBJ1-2	APGGQGYGYT
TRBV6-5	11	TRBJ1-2	ASRRTGGYGYT
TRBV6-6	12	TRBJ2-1	ASSRSGGRGTAF
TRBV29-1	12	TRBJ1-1	SVEALRENTEAF
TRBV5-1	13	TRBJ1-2	ASRDGTGPGYGYT
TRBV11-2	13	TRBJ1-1	ASTKQVLLNTEAF
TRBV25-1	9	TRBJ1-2	ASSELLGYT
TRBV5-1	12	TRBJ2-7	ASSSTGAVGEQY
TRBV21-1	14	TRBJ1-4	ASSLGGQGNDEKLF
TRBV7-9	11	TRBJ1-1	ASSSTGSTEAF
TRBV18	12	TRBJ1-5	ASSPPGENQPQH
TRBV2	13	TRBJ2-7	ASRAGQGAGYEQY
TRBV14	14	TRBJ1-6	ASSQDPARRNSPLH
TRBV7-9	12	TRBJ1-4	ASNRQASNEKLF
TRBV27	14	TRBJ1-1	ASSLSGRNMNTEAF
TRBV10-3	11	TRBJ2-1	AISESGREGQF
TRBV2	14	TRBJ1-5	ASSENPWSSNQPQH
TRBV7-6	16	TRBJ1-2	ASSSYQGGGRTFYGYT
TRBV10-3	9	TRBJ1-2	AISGGYGYT
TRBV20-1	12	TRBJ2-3	SASSPSGADTQY
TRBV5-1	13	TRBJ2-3	ASSLVPGATDTQY
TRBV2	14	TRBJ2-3	ASSEIEIQSTDTQY
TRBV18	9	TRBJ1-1	ASSPITEAF
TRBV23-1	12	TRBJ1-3	ASSQGLGGNTIY
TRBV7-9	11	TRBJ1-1	ASSTTMNTEAF
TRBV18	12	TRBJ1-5	ASSRERSNQPQH
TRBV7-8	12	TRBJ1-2	ASSSTPANYGYT
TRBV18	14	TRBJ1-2	ASSQDRGRAVLGYT
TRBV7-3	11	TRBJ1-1	ASSLGPTIEAF
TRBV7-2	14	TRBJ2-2	ASSFSLTSGTGELF
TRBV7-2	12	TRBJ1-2	ASSLLWTGDGYT
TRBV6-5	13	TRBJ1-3	ASRREAAARNTIY
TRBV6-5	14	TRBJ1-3	ASSYISGGLGNTIY
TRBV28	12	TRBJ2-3	ASRAGGGLSAQY
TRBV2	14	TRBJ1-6	ASSEFGDRVYSPLH
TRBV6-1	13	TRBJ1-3	ASSEWGVAGNTIY
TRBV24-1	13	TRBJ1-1	ATSERGSWGTEAF
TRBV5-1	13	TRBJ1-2	ASSETGVVNYGYT
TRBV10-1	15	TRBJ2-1	ASSELASGRVFNEQF
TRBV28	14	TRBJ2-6	ASRTLQGSGANVLT
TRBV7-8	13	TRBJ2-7	ASRLARQGSHEQY
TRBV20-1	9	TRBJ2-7	SAQTGTEQY
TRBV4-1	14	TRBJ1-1	ASSQAGLELYTEAF
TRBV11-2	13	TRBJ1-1	ASSLGPGVTAEAF
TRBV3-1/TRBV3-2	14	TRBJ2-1	ASSRRTGGAFNEQF
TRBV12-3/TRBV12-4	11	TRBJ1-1	ASSLVANTEAF